Sequencing of this T cell receptor beta chain was carried out in a study of blood T cell repertoires in COVID-19. Trimming pared 3 bases from V and 6 bases from J, leaving 7 bases between. The CDR3 is 12 amino acids. Per the germline V gene, CDR1 is KGHDR and CDR2 is SFDVKD. TCRdb's table, derived via immunoSEQ multiplex PCR, lists solely in-frame clones and lacks some. The table has about 140,000 clones, over 60% seen once; the top ten hold about 8.4%. The chain is built from TRBV24-1 and TRBJ1-2, with D tentatively TRBD1 (5 bases). The sequence was obtained from a woman aged 50 to 60 with active or convalescent COVID-19. The sample consisted of peripheral blood. The CDR3 bases are TGTGCCACCAGTGATGGGGCGGATGGCTACACCTTC. Residues: CATSDGADGYTF.